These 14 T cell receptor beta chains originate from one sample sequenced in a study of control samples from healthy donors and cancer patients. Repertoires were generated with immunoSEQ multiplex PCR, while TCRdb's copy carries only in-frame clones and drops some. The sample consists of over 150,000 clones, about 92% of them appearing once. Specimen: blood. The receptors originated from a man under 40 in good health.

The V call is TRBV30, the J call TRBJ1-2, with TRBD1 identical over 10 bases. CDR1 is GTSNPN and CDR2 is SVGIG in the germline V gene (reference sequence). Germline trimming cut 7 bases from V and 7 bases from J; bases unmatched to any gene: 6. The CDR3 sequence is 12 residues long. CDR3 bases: TGTGCCTATGACAGGGGGCTGGGTGGCTACACCTTC. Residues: CAYDRGLGGYTF. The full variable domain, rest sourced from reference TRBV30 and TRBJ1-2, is SQTIHQWPATLVQPVGSPLSLECTVEGTSNPNLYWYRQAAGRGLQLLFYSVGIGQISSEVPQNLSASRPQDRQFILSSKKLLLSDSGFYLCAYDRGLGGYTFGSGTRLTVV.

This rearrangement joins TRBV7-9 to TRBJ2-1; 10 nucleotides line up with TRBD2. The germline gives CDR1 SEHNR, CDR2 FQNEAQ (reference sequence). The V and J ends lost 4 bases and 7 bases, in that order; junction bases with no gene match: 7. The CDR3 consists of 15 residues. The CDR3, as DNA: TGTGCCAGCAGCTCCCGACTAGCGGGTTATAATGAGCAGTTCTTC. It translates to CASSSRLAGYNEQFF.

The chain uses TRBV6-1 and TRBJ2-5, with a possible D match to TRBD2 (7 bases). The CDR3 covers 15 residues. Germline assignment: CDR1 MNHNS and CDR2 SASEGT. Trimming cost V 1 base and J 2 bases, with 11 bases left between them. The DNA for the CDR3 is TGTGCCAGCAGTGAAGGGGGGCGGGGGCAAGAGACCCAGTACTTC. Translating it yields CASSEGGRGQETQYF.

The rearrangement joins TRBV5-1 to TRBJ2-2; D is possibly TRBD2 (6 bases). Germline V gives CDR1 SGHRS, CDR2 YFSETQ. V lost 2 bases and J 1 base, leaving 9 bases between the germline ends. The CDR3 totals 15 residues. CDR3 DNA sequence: TGCGCCAGCAGCTTTCGCGGGGAGAACACCGGGGAGCTGTTTTTT. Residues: CASSFRGENTGELFF.

The CDR3 bases are TGTGCCAGCAGCCCCTACCCTCCCACGGACAGGGGAAATCAGCCCCAGCATTTT. Protein product: CASSPYPPTDRGNQPQHF. The chain has TRBV7-6 and TRBJ1-5; 9 positions match TRBD1. The CDR3 runs to 18 residues. Germline V gives CDR1 SGHVS, CDR2 FNYEAQ. The J segment lost 4 bases and the V segment lost 5 bases, leaving 15 bases of the junction unmatched.

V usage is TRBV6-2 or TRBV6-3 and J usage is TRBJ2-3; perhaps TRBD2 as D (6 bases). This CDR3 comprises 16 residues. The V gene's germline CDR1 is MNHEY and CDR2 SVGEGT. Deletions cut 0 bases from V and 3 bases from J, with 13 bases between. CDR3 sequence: CASSYSAGGGTDTQYF. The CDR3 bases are TGTGCCAGCAGTTACTCAGCGGGCGGAGGAACAGATACGCAGTATTTT.

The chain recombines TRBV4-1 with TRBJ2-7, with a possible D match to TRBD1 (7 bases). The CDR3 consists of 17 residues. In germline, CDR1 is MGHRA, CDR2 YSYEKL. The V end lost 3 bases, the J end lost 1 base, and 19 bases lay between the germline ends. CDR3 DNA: TGCGCCAGCAGCCAGTCCAGGGCGGGGACAGATTCCTACGAGCAGTACTTC. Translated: CASSQSRAGTDSYEQYF.

The CDR3 spells CAWSLGIYNEQFF. The CDR3 nucleotides are TGTGCCTGGAGTCTGGGGATATACAATGAGCAGTTCTTC. The chain is built from TRBV30 and TRBJ2-1; the D is unclear. Trimming removed 2 bases from V and 4 bases from J, with 9 bases in between. The CDR3 is 13 amino acids. Looked up from germline, CDR1 is GTSNPN and CDR2 is SVGIG (reference sequence).

The CDR3 spells CASSLAGTPSAGGKLFF. The CDR3 bases are TGTGCCAGCAGCTTAGCCGGGACACCTTCTGCGGGGGGAAAACTGTTTTTT. The V and J genes are TRBV7-7 and TRBJ1-4; D is possibly TRBD1 (6 bases). Germline values: CDR1 SSHAT, CDR2 FNYEAQ (reference sequence). The CDR3 is made up of 17 amino acids. V was clipped by 0 bases and J by 10 bases, with 21 bases between them.

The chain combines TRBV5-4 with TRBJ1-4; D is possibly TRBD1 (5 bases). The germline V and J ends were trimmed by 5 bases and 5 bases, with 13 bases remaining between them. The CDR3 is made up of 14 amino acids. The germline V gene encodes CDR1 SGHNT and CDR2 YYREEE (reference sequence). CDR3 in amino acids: CASSFPGLNEKLFF. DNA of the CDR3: TGTGCCAGCAGTTTCCCGGGACTCAATGAAAAACTGTTTTTT.

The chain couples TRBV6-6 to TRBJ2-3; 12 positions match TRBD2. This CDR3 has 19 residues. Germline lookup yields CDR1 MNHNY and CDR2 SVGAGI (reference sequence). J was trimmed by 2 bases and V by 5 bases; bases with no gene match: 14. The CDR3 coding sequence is TGTGCCAGCAGTCCCCAGGTACTAGCGGGGGGCTACCACACAGATACGCAGTATTTT. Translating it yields CASSPQVLAGGYHTDTQYF.

The CDR3 DNA follows: TGTGCCAGCAGCCAAGACAGGGGGTTACAGTACTTC. Residues: CASSQDRGLQYF. The chain recombines TRBV3-1 (or the pseudogene TRBV3-2) with TRBJ2-5, with 7 bases aligning to TRBD1. Germline lookup yields CDR1 LGHDT and CDR2 YNNKEL (reference sequence). CDR3 length: 12 residues. The V segment lost 0 bases and the J segment 11 bases; nucleotides outside the gene matches: 3.

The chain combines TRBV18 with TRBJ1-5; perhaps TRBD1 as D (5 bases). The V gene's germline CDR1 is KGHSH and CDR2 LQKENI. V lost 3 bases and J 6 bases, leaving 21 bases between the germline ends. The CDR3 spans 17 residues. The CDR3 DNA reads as TGTGCCAGCTCACCGGAGAGAGCAGGGCCTGCCAGTCAGCCCCAGCATTTT. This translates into CASSPERAGPASQPQHF.

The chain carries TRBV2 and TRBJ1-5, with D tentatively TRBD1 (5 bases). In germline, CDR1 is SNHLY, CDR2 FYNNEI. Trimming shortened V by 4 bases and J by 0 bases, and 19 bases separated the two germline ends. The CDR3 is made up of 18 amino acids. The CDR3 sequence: CASSAQKGGRASNQPQHF. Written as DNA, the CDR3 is TGTGCCAGCAGTGCTCAGAAAGGCGGCAGGGCTAGCAATCAGCCCCAGCATTTT.